One sample yielded the 14 T cell receptor beta chains listed below, sequenced in a study of blood T cell repertoires in COVID-19. Method: immunoSEQ multiplex PCR; TCRdb's copy keeps in-frame clones and lacks some. This table has some 170,000 clones, 84% appearing once. Material for sequencing was PBMCs or T cells enriched from blood (not recorded which). All receptors come from a middle-aged man who had recovered from COVID-19.

This chain uses TRBV25-1 with TRBJ1-5, with 10 bases identical to TRBD1. CDR3 length equals 15 residues. V shed 2 bases, J shed 6 bases, and the junction held 4 bases outside the gene matches. Germline CDR1 reads MGHDK; CDR2 reads SYGVNS. The CDR3 sequence is CASSEMGQGLQPQHF. The CDR3 nucleotides are TGTGCCAGCAGTGAAATGGGACAGGGGCTTCAGCCCCAGCATTTT.

The chain joins TRBV18 to TRBJ2-5; 15 bases are a match to TRBD2. With 3 bases clipped from V and 0 bases from J, the junction kept 5 bases outside the gene matches. This CDR3 spans 18 amino acids. Per germline, CDR1 KGHSH and CDR2 LQKENI. The CDR3 reads CASSPGTSGGSYQETQYF. Written as DNA, the CDR3 is TGTGCCAGCTCACCCGGGACTAGCGGGGGGTCGTACCAAGAGACCCAGTACTTC. Combining the CDR3 with reference TRBV18 and TRBJ2-5 gives the whole variable domain NAGVMQNPRHLVRRRGQEARLRCSPMKGHSHVYWYRQLPEEGLKFMVYLQKENIIDESGMPKERFSAEFPKEGPSILRIQQVVRGDSAAYFCASSPGTSGGSYQETQYFGPGTRLLVL.

The chain is built from TRBV30 and TRBJ1-2, with a weak D call TRBD1 (5 bases). Trimming pared 3 bases from V and 8 bases from J, leaving 13 bases between. The CDR3 length is 12 residues. Germline V CDR1 and CDR2: GTSNPN, SVGIG (reference sequence). The CDR3 is CAWSGSTGGYTF. DNA of the CDR3: TGTGCCTGGAGCGGGAGTACAGGCGGCTACACCTTC.

CDR3 amino acids: CASSLWTGEEETQYF. The CDR3 nucleotides are TGTGCCAGCAGCTTATGGACAGGGGAAGAAGAGACCCAGTACTTC. The V call is TRBV11-2, the J call TRBJ2-5; 9 bases agree with TRBD1. The germline gives CDR1 SGHAT, CDR2 FQNNGV. With V trimmed by 2 bases and J by 3 bases, 4 bases remained unmatched. CDR3 length equals 15 residues. Full variable domain (outside the CDR3, taken from reference TRBV11-2 and TRBJ2-5): EAGVAQSPRYKIIEKRQSVAFWCNPISGHATLYWYQQILGQGPKLLIQFQNNGVVDDSQLPKDRFSAERLKGVDSTLKIQPAKLEDSAVYLCASSLWTGEEETQYFGPGTRLLVL.

The chain recombines TRBV7-2 with TRBJ1-1; D is perhaps TRBD1 (5 bases). Germline V lookup: CDR1 SGHTA, CDR2 FQGNSA. This CDR3 has 14 amino acids. The V end was cut by 5 bases, the J end by 0 bases, with 10 bases between. CDR3 residues: CASSPQGMNTEAFF. CDR3 in DNA: TGTGCCAGCAGCCCCCAGGGCATGAACACTGAAGCTTTCTTT.

The V and J genes are TRBV5-1 and TRBJ1-1; tentatively, D is TRBD1 (6 bases). The V and J ends lost 0 bases and 9 bases respectively, with 9 bases between them. The CDR3 loop spans 12 amino acids. From germline, CDR1 is SGHRS and CDR2 YFSETQ. The CDR3 DNA reads as TGCGCCAGCAGCTTGGAACAGGGTAAAGCTTTCTTT. Translated: CASSLEQGKAFF.

This chain joins TRBV18 and TRBJ2-7, with 8 bases that match TRBD1. Trimming removed 3 bases from V and 5 bases from J; junction bases left unmatched: 9. Germline V gene data show CDR1 as KGHSH and CDR2 as LQKENI. This CDR3 region has 15 residues. The CDR3 sequence is CASSPRTGRSNEQYF. CDR3 nucleotides: TGTGCCAGCTCACCTAGGACAGGGCGATCTAACGAGCAGTACTTC.

The genes are TRBV27 and TRBJ2-7, with TRBD1 matching 7 bases. CDR3 length equals 12 residues. Looked up from germline, CDR1 is MNHEY and CDR2 is SMNVEV (reference sequence). V shed 6 bases, J shed 6 bases, and the junction held 5 bases outside the gene matches. The CDR3 nucleotides are TGTGCCAGCAGCGACAGGGTTGGCGAGCAGTACTTC. Translated: CASSDRVGEQYF.

This rearrangement joins TRBV9 to TRBJ2-1, with 11 bases lining up with TRBD2. Germline trimming cut 2 bases from V and 2 bases from J; bases unmatched to any gene: 6. Germline CDR1 reads SGDLS; CDR2 reads YYNGEE. The CDR3 consists of 17 residues. The CDR3 protein is CASSVISSGGTYNEQFF. The CDR3 DNA follows: TGTGCCAGCAGCGTGATCTCTAGCGGGGGGACCTACAATGAGCAGTTCTTC.

The V gene is TRBV28, the J gene TRBJ2-3; no reliable D call. This CDR3 is built from 15 residues. The V gene's germline CDR1 is MDHEN and CDR2 SYDVKM. Trimming left V 5 bases short and J 1 base short, with 13 bases between. The CDR3 region is CASSPIVRGTDTQYF. The DNA for the CDR3 is TGTGCCAGCAGTCCGATAGTCCGCGGCACAGATACGCAGTATTTT.

J is TRBJ1-1 and V is TRBV5-1; D is possibly TRBD1 (5 bases). CDR3 length: 16 amino acids. Trimming took 0 bases from V and 4 from J, leaving 16 bases between them. Germline lookup yields CDR1 SGHRS and CDR2 YFSETQ. The CDR3 protein is CASSLEGDPGGTEAFF. The CDR3 bases are TGCGCCAGCAGCTTGGAGGGAGACCCGGGGGGCACTGAAGCTTTCTTT.

The chain carries TRBV18 and TRBJ1-1; D uncertain. The CDR3 covers 16 residues. The V end lost 1 base, the J end lost 1 base, and 13 bases lay between the germline ends. CDR1 is KGHSH and CDR2 is LQKENI in the germline V gene. The CDR3 region has the DNA TGTGCCAGCTCACCACTGGGGAGAGGCGGGAACACTGAAGCTTTCTTT. Its protein product is CASSPLGRGGNTEAFF.

The chain couples TRBV7-2 to TRBJ2-7; 8 bases map to TRBD1. Losses at the gene ends were 2 bases for V and 4 bases for J; bases not matched to a gene: 7. The CDR3 totals 15 residues. Germline CDR1 SGHTA, CDR2 FQGNSA. CDR3 DNA sequence: TGTGCCAGCAGCTTATTGGACAGGGATTCATACGAGCAGTACTTC. It codes for CASSLLDRDSYEQYF.

V usage is TRBV11-2 and J usage is TRBJ1-6, with D perhaps TRBD1 (6 bases). Germline lookup yields CDR1 SGHAT and CDR2 FQNNGV. This CDR3 contains 14 residues. V lost 2 bases, J lost 10 bases, and 12 bases lay in between. CDR3 DNA sequence: TGTGCCAGCAGCTTAAGGACAGCTAGATCACCCCTCCACTTT. As protein: CASSLRTARSPLHF.